The 9 T cell receptor beta chains in this list originate from one sample, sequenced in a study of shared clonotypes between healthy human individuals. Measured with immunoSEQ multiplex PCR; TCRdb has only the in-frame clones, and not every one. The sample shows a few million clones, about nine tenths of them seen only once. The sample taken for sequencing was naive CD4+ T cells from PBMCs. Regarding subset: CD45RA+ positively selected. These receptors came from a man aged 18 to 35 in good health. Some clones in this sample may be carry-over from other donors' samples.

The chain uses TRBV28 and TRBJ1-1, with D perhaps TRBD1 (6 bases). This CDR3 is built from 15 residues. The V gene lost 7 bases and the J gene lost 5 bases, with 20 bases spanning the gap. Per the germline V gene, CDR1 is MDHEN and CDR2 is SYDVKM. CDR3 nucleotides: TGTGCCAGCACCGCCCCCGCAGGGGCTGGTACTGAAGCTTTCTTT. It codes for CASTAPAGAGTEAFF.

The chain has TRBV5-5 and TRBJ2-7; D is undetermined. The CDR3 loop spans 11 amino acids. Germline assignment: CDR1 SGHKS and CDR2 YYEKEE (reference sequence). Trimming removed 2 bases from V and 6 bases from J, with 6 bases in between. CDR3 amino acids: CASSFNFEQYF. CDR3 sequence (DNA): TGTGCCAGCAGCTTCAATTTCGAGCAGTACTTC.

This clone was observed once. The J gene is TRBJ1-2, the V gene TRBV9; a possible D gene is TRBD1 (5 bases). Between the trimmed V and J ends, which lost 3 bases and 2 bases, there was a span of 20 bases. There are 17 residues in the CDR3. CDR1 and CDR2 (germline): SGDLS, YYNGEE. The CDR3 DNA sequence: TGTGCCAGCAGCGCTGAGAGGGGCCACCCTCGGAACTATGGCTACACCTTC. Protein: CASSAERGHPRNYGYTF.

V gene TRBV5-1 combines with J gene TRBJ2-5; TRBD2 agrees at 11 bases. Germline CDR1 and CDR2: SGHRS and YFSETQ. J gave up 1 base and V 0 bases, and 5 bases lay outside the gene matches. CDR3 length: 17 residues. The CDR3 bases are TGCGCCAGCAGCTTGGGGCTAGCGGGAGGCTTCCAAGAGACCCAGTACTTC. It codes for CASSLGLAGGFQETQYF.

The chain recombines TRBV11-2 with TRBJ2-4, with 9 bases identical to TRBD2. V was pared by 1 base and J by 6 bases, with 4 bases of the junction left unmatched. CDR1 and CDR2 from the germline V gene are SGHAT and FQNNGV. There are 15 residues in the CDR3. The CDR3 spells CASSLGAGGRNIQYF. The CDR3 DNA is TGTGCCAGCAGCTTAGGTGCGGGAGGGAGAAACATTCAGTACTTC.

V is TRBV11-2 and J is TRBJ1-1, with D perhaps TRBD1 (6 bases). Germline assignment: CDR1 SGHAT and CDR2 FQNNGV. The CDR3 has 12 residues. Trimming cost V 6 bases and J 6 bases, with 11 bases left between them. The CDR3 is CASRLQGPEAFF. The CDR3 nucleotides read TGTGCCAGCAGACTACAGGGACCTGAAGCTTTCTTT.

The chain uses TRBV2 and TRBJ1-1; D uncertain. CDR1 and CDR2 from the germline V gene are SNHLY and FYNNEI. There are 15 residues in the CDR3. V lost 4 bases to trimming and J lost 0 bases, with 12 bases between them. CDR3 in amino acids: CASSASSTLNTEAFF. The CDR3 nucleotides are TGTGCCAGCAGTGCCTCCTCAACTTTGAACACTGAAGCTTTCTTT.

The rearrangement joins TRBV10-1 to TRBJ2-5; D is perhaps TRBD1 (6 bases). V lost 7 bases and J lost 5, with 14 bases in between. The CDR3 has 13 amino acids. Germline values: CDR1 WNHNN, CDR2 SYGVQD (reference sequence). CDR3 in DNA: TGCGCCAGCAACGACAGGCCTAGGGAGACCCAGTACTTC. Translating gives CASNDRPRETQYF.

A word on this clone: Other DNA sequences from this sample encode an identical CDR3 as well. The chain recombines TRBV7-3 with TRBJ2-1, with TRBD1 matching 10 bases. The CDR3 is made up of 16 amino acids. Germline V gene sequence: CDR1 SGHTA, CDR2 FQGTGA. V lost 0 bases, J lost 5 bases, and 4 bases stayed unmatched. The CDR3 region has the DNA TGTGCCAGCAGCTTAACGCGGGACAGGGGAGACAATGAGCAGTTCTTC. It specifies CASSLTRDRGDNEQFF.